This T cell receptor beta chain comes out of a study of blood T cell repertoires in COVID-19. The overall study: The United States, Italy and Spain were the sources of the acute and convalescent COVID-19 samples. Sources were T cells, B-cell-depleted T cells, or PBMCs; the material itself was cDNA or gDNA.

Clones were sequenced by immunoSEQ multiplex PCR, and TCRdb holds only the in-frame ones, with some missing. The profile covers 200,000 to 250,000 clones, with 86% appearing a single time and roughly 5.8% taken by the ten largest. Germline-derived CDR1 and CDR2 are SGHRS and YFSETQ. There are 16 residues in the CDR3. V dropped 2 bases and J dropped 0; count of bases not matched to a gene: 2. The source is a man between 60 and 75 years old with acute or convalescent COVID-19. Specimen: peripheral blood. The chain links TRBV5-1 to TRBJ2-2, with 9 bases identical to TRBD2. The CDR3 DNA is TGCGCCAGCAGCTTCGCGGGAGGGTCGAACACCGGGGAGCTGTTTTTT. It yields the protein CASSFAGGSNTGELFF.